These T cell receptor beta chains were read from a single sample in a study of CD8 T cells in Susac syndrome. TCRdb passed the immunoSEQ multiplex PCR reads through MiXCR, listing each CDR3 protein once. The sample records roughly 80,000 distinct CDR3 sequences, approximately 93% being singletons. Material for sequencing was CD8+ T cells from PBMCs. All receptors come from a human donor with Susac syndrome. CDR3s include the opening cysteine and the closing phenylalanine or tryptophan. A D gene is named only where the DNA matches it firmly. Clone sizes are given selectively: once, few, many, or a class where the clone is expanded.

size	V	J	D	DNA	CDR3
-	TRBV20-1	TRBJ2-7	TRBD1	TGCAGTGCTAGGGGGACAGGGGGCACCGAGCAGTACTTC	CSARGTGGTEQYF
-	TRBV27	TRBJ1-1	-	TGTGCCAGCAGTTTGGACACCGGAAGAGAAGCTTTCTTT	CASSLDTGREAFF
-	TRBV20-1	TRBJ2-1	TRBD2	TGCAGTGCTTTGGGACTAGCGGGGCCTTCCTACAATGAGCAGTTCTTC	CSALGLAGPSYNEQFF
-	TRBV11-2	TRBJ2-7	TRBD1	TGTGCCAGCAGCCCGCCGGACAGGTTAACCTACGAGCAGTACTTC	CASSPPDRLTYEQYF
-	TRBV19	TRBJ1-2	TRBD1	TGTGCCAGTAGTATCGTCTGGGACAGGGTTGATGGCTACACCTTC	CASSIVWDRVDGYTF
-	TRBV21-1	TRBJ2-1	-	TGTGCCAGCAGCTCTTGGACTAGCGGGGATTCGGAGCAGTTCTTC	CASSSWTSGDSEQFF
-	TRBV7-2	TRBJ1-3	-	TGTGCCAGCAGCTTCCTCCAGGGGTTCGGAAACACCATATATTTT	CASSFLQGFGNTIYF
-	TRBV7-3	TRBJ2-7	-	TGTGCCAGCAGTCCCCCAGGGGAACACGAGCAGTACTTC	CASSPPGEHEQYF
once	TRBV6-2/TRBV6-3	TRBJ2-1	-	TGTGCCAGCAGCATCAACGTCGGGGGTAATGAGCAGTTCTTC	CASSINVGGNEQFF
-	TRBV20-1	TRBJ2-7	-	TGCAGTGTCATTGACAGGCGCTCCTACGAGCAGTACTTC	CSVIDRRSYEQYF
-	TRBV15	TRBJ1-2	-	TGTGCCACCAGCAGAGATGGGACACAAAAAGGAGGCTACACCTTC	CATSRDGTQKGGYTF
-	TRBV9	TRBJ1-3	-	TGTGCCAGCAGCCCGTCAGGGGCTGGAAACACCATATATTTT	CASSPSGAGNTIYF
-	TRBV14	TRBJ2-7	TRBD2	TGTGCCAGCAGCCCCAGTCTAGCGGGGGGCACGTACGAGCAGTACTTC	CASSPSLAGGTYEQYF
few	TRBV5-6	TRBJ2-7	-	TGTGCCAGCAGCTTGGACTACGAGCAGTACTTC	CASSLDYEQYF
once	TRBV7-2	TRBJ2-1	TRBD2	TGTGCCAGCGGACTAGACCTAGCGGGGGTTTATGAGCAGTTCTTC	CASGLDLAGVYEQFF
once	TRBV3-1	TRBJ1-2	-	TGTGCCAGCAGCGACATGGCTAACTATGGCTACACCTTC	CASSDMANYGYTF
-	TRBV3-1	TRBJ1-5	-	TGTGCCAGCAGCCCCGGCGACCAGCATTTT	CASSPGDQHF
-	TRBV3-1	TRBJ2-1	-	TGTGCCAGCAGCCAAGAGAGTTGGCAGCAGTTCTTC	CASSQESWQQFF
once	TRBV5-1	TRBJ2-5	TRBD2	TGCGCCAGCAGCTTGGCCTACGGGGGGGAGACCCAGTACTTC	CASSLAYGGETQYF
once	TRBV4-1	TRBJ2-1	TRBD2	TGCGCCAGCAGCCCCGCTAGCGGCTACAATGAGCAGTTCTTC	CASSPASGYNEQFF
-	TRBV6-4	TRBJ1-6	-	TGTGCCAGCATTGGGGGGGAGGTCATCCCCTATAATTCACCCCTCCACTTT	CASIGGEVIPYNSPLHF
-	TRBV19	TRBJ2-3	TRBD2	TGTGCCAGTAGTATTGGGGGGGTGGGCACAGATACGCAGTATTTT	CASSIGGVGTDTQYF
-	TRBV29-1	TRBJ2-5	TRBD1	TGCAGCGTTGTGGGACAGGGGCAAGAGACCCAGTACTTC	CSVVGQGQETQYF
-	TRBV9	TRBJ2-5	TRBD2	TGTGCCAGCAGCGGAGGGGCGCGGGAGAAGACCCAGTACTTC	CASSGGAREKTQYF
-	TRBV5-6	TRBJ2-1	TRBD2	TGTGCCAGCAGCAATTACGGGGGGGGTGATGAGCAGTTCTTC	CASSNYGGGDEQFF
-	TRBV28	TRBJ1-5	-	TGTGCCAGCAGTTTAGTGGTCCATAGCAATCAGCCCCAGCATTTT	CASSLVVHSNQPQHF
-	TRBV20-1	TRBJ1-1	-	TGCAGTGCCAATCAAGCTGGGGTGACAGGGAACACTGAAGCTTTCTTT	CSANQAGVTGNTEAFF
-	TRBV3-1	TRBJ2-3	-	TGTGCCAGCAGCCAAGGACTAGGAGTTAGCACAGATACGCAGTATTTT	CASSQGLGVSTDTQYF
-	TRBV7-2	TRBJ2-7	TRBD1	TGTGCCAGCAGCCCCCGGGACAGGGTCCTGACCTACGAGCAGTACTTC	CASSPRDRVLTYEQYF
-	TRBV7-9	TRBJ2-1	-	TGTGCCAGCCGGCCGGCCGCGGGCGATGAGCAGTTCTTC	CASRPAAGDEQFF
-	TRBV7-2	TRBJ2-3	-	TGTGCCAGCAGCTTAGTCGGTCTAGCGAACACAGATACGCAGTATTTT	CASSLVGLANTDTQYF
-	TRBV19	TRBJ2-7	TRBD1	TGTGCCAGTACGAAGGACAGGGGCTCCTACGAGCAGTACTTC	CASTKDRGSYEQYF